The sequence of this T cell receptor beta chain was determined in a study of healthy donors' naive CD4 and CD8 T cells. Broader study findings: Bias from naive T cell homeostatic proliferation was not addressed. Negatively charged CDR3s marked CD8+ lineage; positively charged CDR3s marked CD4+ lineage.

Each TCR library used about 500 ng of total RNA and a linear amplification protocol. TCRdb independently ran MiXCR on the reads; one entry per CDR3 protein. The sample lists roughly 200,000 distinct CDR3 sequences; about 74% were seen once. Sorting defined naive CD4+ as CD4+CD8-CD45RO-CD45RA+ and naive CD8+ as CD8+CD4-CD45RA+CD27bright. The CDR3 sequence is 15 residues long. The germline V gene encodes CDR1 MNHEY and CDR2 SVGAGI. The V gene end was trimmed by 5 bases and the J gene end by 2 bases; junction bases not matched to a gene: 3. Comment on this clonotype: Its antigen is unknown.

This TCR was sampled from a pool of human donors in good health; the sample pools cells from several healthy donors. The V gene is TRBV6-5, the J gene TRBJ2-7; TRBD2 matches 13 bases. Sequencing used naive CD4+ and CD8+ T cells sorted from blood, pooled from several donors. CDR3: CASSQGLAGTYEQYF. In DNA form, the CDR3 reads TGTGCCAGCAGTCAGGGACTAGCGGGAACCTACGAGCAGTACTTC.